These 3 T cell receptor beta chains originate from one sample sequenced in a study of beta chain features in type 1 diabetes. Study results and caveats: In all four CD4+ subsets, TCRB CDR3 length was significantly, moderately reduced in type 1 diabetes.

The study reverse transcribed the entire isolated RNA, so it sequenced expressed TCRB transcripts. Repertoires were generated with immunoSEQ multiplex PCR, while TCRdb's copy carries only in-frame clones and drops some. The sample lists more than 150,000 clones; approximately 10% were seen once. No cognate antigen is known for these TCRs. Sequenced sample: central memory CD4+ T cells from blood. These receptors all stem from a woman aged 30 to 39 with type 1 diabetes.

This clone was found many times. At the DNA level, this CDR3 is encoded by other sequences in the same sample as well. The chain employs TRBV18 and TRBJ2-5, with 12 positions matching TRBD2. V lost 0 bases and J lost 4; bases outside the gene matches: 0. The CDR3 extends over 15 amino acids. Germline lookup yields CDR1 KGHSH and CDR2 LQKENI. The CDR3 DNA reads as TGTGCCAGCTCACCACCGGGACTAGCGGGAGAGACCCAGTACTTC. Translation: CASSPPGLAGETQYF.

This clone was recorded a few times. The chain is built from TRBV29-1 and TRBJ2-1; 9 bases line up with TRBD1. The CDR3 extends over 15 amino acids. Per germline, CDR1 SQVTM and CDR2 ANQGSEA. V lost 6 bases to trimming and J lost 1 base; unmatched junction nucleotides: 7. The CDR3 is CSVGGGQGSYNEQFF. In DNA, the CDR3 is TGCAGCGTGGGGGGAGGACAGGGGTCCTACAATGAGCAGTTCTTC.

This clone was recorded a few times. This chain joins TRBV6-6 and TRBJ1-1; 9 nucleotides match TRBD1. The CDR3 runs to 15 residues. After removal of 2 bases from V and 5 bases from J, the junction contained 6 bases not matched to a gene. The germline V gene encodes CDR1 MNHNY and CDR2 SVGAGI (reference sequence). The CDR3: CASSYAGQGGTEAFF. The CDR3 region has the DNA TGTGCCAGCAGTTACGCGGGACAGGGAGGGACTGAAGCTTTCTTT.